These T cell receptor beta chains were read from a single sample in a study of brain T cells in children with intractable seizures. TCRdb keeps only in-frame clones here, not all; method: immunoSEQ multiplex PCR. The table includes around 38,000 clones, around nine tenths detected once. The input for sequencing was peripheral blood, taken at surgery. The receptors stem from a girl aged 2 to 10 with tuberous sclerosis and intractable seizures. Each CDR3 is given with its conserved first and last residue. The D gene is left open where the match is weak. A clone size is listed for some rows: how often the clone was seen (once, few, many), or a class if it is expanded.

j_call,v_call,d_call,clone_size,cdr3_aa,cdr3_nt
TRBJ1-5,TRBV6-5,-,few,CASSYSIGTGTPQHF,TGTGCCAGCAGTTACTCGATAGGTACAGGCACACCCCAGCATTTT
TRBJ1-2,TRBV6-5,TRBD1,-,CATGTGGRYYGYTF,TGTGCCACCGGGACAGGGGGCCGATACTATGGCTACACCTTC
TRBJ2-1,TRBV29-1,TRBD1,-,CSVVPGQGVVNEQFF,TGCAGCGTTGTCCCGGGACAGGGGGTTGTAAATGAGCAGTTCTTC
TRBJ1-5,TRBV19,-,once,CASSITGYGSNQPQHF,TGTGCCAGTAGTATAACTGGGTATGGAAGCAATCAGCCCCAGCATTTT
TRBJ2-5,TRBV9,-,-,CASSVKGIETQYF,TGTGCCAGCAGCGTGAAGGGAATAGAGACCCAGTACTTC
TRBJ1-4,TRBV5-4,-,-,CASSPKVGEKLFF,TGTGCCAGCAGCCCGAAAGTCGGGGAAAAACTGTTTTTT
TRBJ1-1,TRBV6-5,TRBD1,-,CASSGQLYTEAFF,TGTGCCAGCTCGGGACAGCTCTACACTGAAGCTTTCTTT
TRBJ2-3,TRBV5-4,-,once,CASSFWRQGGTDTQYF,TGTGCCAGCAGCTTCTGGCGGCAGGGTGGCACAGATACGCAGTATTTT
TRBJ2-1,TRBV2,-,-,CASQGNEQFF,TGTGCCAGCCAGGGGAATGAGCAGTTCTTC
TRBJ1-5,TRBV19,TRBD1,-,CASSTSRGQGGGINQPQHF,TGTGCCAGTAGTACCTCCCGCGGACAGGGAGGGGGAATTAATCAGCCCCAGCATTTT
TRBJ2-3,TRBV2,-,-,CASRPTSGSSTDTQYF,TGTGCCAGCAGGCCAACCTCAGGTTCTAGCACAGATACGCAGTATTTT
TRBJ2-3,TRBV19,-,-,CASSIFFIWSTDTQYF,TGTGCCAGTAGTATTTTTTTTATCTGGAGCACAGATACGCAGTATTTT
TRBJ1-6,TRBV14,-,-,CASSLGFYNSPLHF,TGTGCCAGCAGCCTAGGGTTCTATAATTCACCCCTCCACTTT
TRBJ2-1,TRBV7-4,TRBD2,-,CASSFGLAGLYNEQFF,TGTGCCAGCAGCTTCGGACTAGCGGGGCTTTACAATGAGCAGTTCTTC
TRBJ1-4,TRBV5-4,-,-,CASSLRIGATNEKLFF,TGTGCCAGCAGCTTGAGGATCGGTGCAACTAATGAAAAACTGTTTTTT
TRBJ2-3,TRBV2,-,-,CASSETGIDRLARTDTQYF,TGTGCCAGCAGTGAGACAGGCATCGATAGACTTGCACGGACAGATACGCAGTATTTT
TRBJ2-7,TRBV2,TRBD2,few,CASSAGLAGSYEQYF,TGTGCCAGCAGTGCCGGACTAGCGGGGTCGTACGAGCAGTACTTC
TRBJ1-4,TRBV9,-,once,CASSVGVVGPTNEKLFF,TGTGCCAGCAGCGTAGGGGTGGTTGGACCAACTAATGAAAAACTGTTTTTT
TRBJ1-5,TRBV6-5,-,few,CASSYPGVSNQPQHF,TGTGCCAGCAGTTACCCCGGGGTTAGCAATCAGCCCCAGCATTTT
TRBJ1-1,TRBV14,-,-,CASSQDWSGPIMNTEAFF,TGTGCCAGCAGCCAAGATTGGTCCGGACCGATCATGAACACTGAAGCTTTCTTT
TRBJ1-5,TRBV10-3,TRBD1,once,CAISEQGKDQPQHF,TGTGCCATCAGTGAACAGGGGAAGGATCAGCCCCAGCATTTT
TRBJ2-7,TRBV7-8,TRBD2,few,CASTYLGGGATYEQYF,TGTGCCAGCACCTACTTGGGCGGGGGGGCGACCTACGAGCAGTACTTC
TRBJ2-1,TRBV12-3/TRBV12-4,-,-,CASSFSVRNEQFF,TGTGCCAGCAGTTTTAGTGTCCGGAATGAGCAGTTCTTC
TRBJ1-4,TRBV19,-,-,CASKSGRRQEKLFF,TGTGCCAGTAAGAGCGGCCGACGACAAGAAAAACTGTTTTTT
TRBJ2-2,TRBV19,-,-,CASTGGQKNTGELFF,TGTGCCAGTACGGGGGGACAGAAGAACACCGGGGAGCTGTTTTTT
TRBJ2-5,TRBV5-1,-,-,CASSLGQGGETQYF,TGCGCCAGCAGCTTAGGTCAGGGTGGGGAGACCCAGTACTTC
TRBJ1-6,TRBV2,-,-,CASRRVDWSYNSPLHF,TGTGCCAGCCGGAGGGTTGATTGGTCCTATAATTCACCCCTCCACTTT
TRBJ2-3,TRBV6-5,TRBD2,once,CASRGAGGEYTQYF,TGTGCCAGCAGAGGAGCCGGGGGGGAATATACGCAGTATTTT
TRBJ2-7,TRBV24-1,-,-,CATSESGLDSYEQYF,TGTGCCACCAGCGAATCTGGGCTCGACTCCTACGAGCAGTACTTC
TRBJ1-2,TRBV5-1,-,-,CASSLDGGGYGYTF,TGCGCCAGCAGCTTGGACGGGGGCGGCTATGGCTACACCTTC
TRBJ2-5,TRBV6-1,TRBD2,-,CASSEGTRWFETQYF,TGTGCCAGCAGTGAAGGGACTAGGTGGTTCGAGACCCAGTACTTC
TRBJ1-1,TRBV10-3,-,-,CAISESRNRVNTEAFF,TGTGCCATCAGTGAGTCGAGGAACCGAGTGAACACTGAAGCTTTCTTT
TRBJ1-1,TRBV7-9,-,-,CASSLWVDSTEAFF,TGTGCCAGCAGCTTATGGGTGGATAGCACTGAAGCTTTCTTT
TRBJ2-5,TRBV5-1,-,-,CASSLHPDPQETQYF,TGCGCCAGCAGCCTCCATCCCGACCCCCAAGAGACCCAGTACTTC
TRBJ1-2,TRBV24-1,TRBD1,-,CATSDSDRPFYGYTF,TGTGCCACCAGTGACTCGGACAGGCCGTTCTATGGCTACACCTTC
TRBJ2-2,TRBV6-5,-,-,CAESGGNTGELFF,TGTGCCGAGTCGGGTGGCAACACCGGGGAGCTGTTTTTT
TRBJ1-1,TRBV12-3/TRBV12-4,-,-,CASSLQGNTEAFF,TGTGCCAGCAGTTTACAGGGAAACACTGAAGCTTTCTTT
TRBJ1-3,TRBV6-6,-,-,CASIARGGNTIYF,TGTGCCAGCATCGCAAGGGGGGGAAACACCATATATTTT
TRBJ2-3,TRBV7-3,-,-,CASSDVSTDTQYF,TGTGCCAGCAGCGACGTTAGCACAGATACGCAGTATTTT
TRBJ1-5,TRBV6-5,-,-,CASSYEGKQPQHF,TGTGCCAGCAGTTACGAGGGGAAACAGCCCCAGCATTTT
TRBJ2-1,TRBV9,TRBD2,once,CASSVGVGGARDNEQFF,TGTGCCAGCAGCGTAGGCGTCGGGGGGGCAAGGGACAATGAGCAGTTCTTC
TRBJ2-3,TRBV6-1,-,-,CASSGGSGSLRDTQYF,TGTGCCAGCAGTGGGGGTAGCGGTTCACTTAGAGATACGCAGTATTTT
TRBJ2-1,TRBV27,TRBD2,-,CASHSGGAYNEQFF,TGTGCCAGCCATAGCGGGGGGGCCTACAATGAGCAGTTCTTC
TRBJ1-1,TRBV28,-,-,CASSFPDEAFF,TGTGCCAGCAGTTTCCCGGATGAAGCTTTCTTT
TRBJ1-4,TRBV6-1,-,-,CASSEAAAEKLFF,TGTGCCAGCAGTGAAGCGGCAGCGGAAAAACTGTTTTTT
TRBJ1-4,TRBV19,-,once,CASRKTGTNEKLFF,TGTGCCAGCCGAAAGACAGGAACTAATGAAAAACTGTTTTTT
TRBJ1-1,TRBV11-2,-,-,CASSTVLGTEAFF,TGTGCCAGCAGCACCGTCCTGGGCACTGAAGCTTTCTTT
TRBJ1-2,TRBV5-6,-,-,CASSLWGREGGYTF,TGTGCCAGCAGCTTGTGGGGCAGGGAGGGAGGCTACACCTTC
TRBJ2-7,TRBV10-3,-,-,CATSDGSYEQYF,TGTGCCACCAGCGACGGATCCTACGAGCAGTACTTC
TRBJ1-1,TRBV24-1,-,-,CATSGGAGTTEAFF,TGTGCCACCAGTGGGGGGGCGGGAACAACTGAAGCTTTCTTT
TRBJ2-3,TRBV7-9,-,-,CASGGRGDAEDTQYF,TGTGCCAGCGGTGGGCGGGGAGACGCGGAAGATACGCAGTATTTT
TRBJ2-2,TRBV6-5,-,-,CASSYSNLGTGELFF,TGTGCCAGCAGTTACTCGAATTTAGGGACCGGGGAGCTGTTTTTT
TRBJ1-1,TRBV18,-,once,CASSSAVNTEAFF,TGTGCCAGCTCTTCGGCGGTGAACACTGAAGCTTTCTTT
TRBJ1-2,TRBV24-1,-,-,CATSDGGYGYTF,TGTGCCACCAGTGATGGGGGGTATGGCTACACCTTC
TRBJ2-1,TRBV10-3,-,-,CAISAQGVNEQFF,TGTGCCATCAGTGCCCAGGGTGTAAATGAGCAGTTCTTC
TRBJ1-2,TRBV29-1,-,once,CSVEVQTGGGYTF,TGCAGCGTTGAGGTCCAGACCGGGGGTGGCTACACCTTC
TRBJ1-2,TRBV5-1,TRBD1,-,CASSLVPDRGGGYTF,TGCGCCAGCAGCTTGGTCCCAGACAGGGGAGGGGGCTACACCTTC
TRBJ2-5,TRBV11-2,TRBD2,-,CASSLVWGGETQYF,TGTGCCAGCAGCTTAGTTTGGGGGGGGGAGACCCAGTACTTC